The next 10 T cell receptor beta chains were all read from a single sample in a study of T cell responses to AZD1222 COVID-19 vaccine. TCRdb's copy holds only in-frame clones and misses some; the assay was immunoSEQ multiplex PCR. The table has around 80,000 clones, 80% to 95% seen once. The sample was peripheral blood, taken 28 days after the second AZD1222 dose. Source of these receptors: an adult who received the AZD1222 COVID-19 vaccine.

This chain joins TRBV13 and TRBJ2-5, with 10 bases lining up with TRBD1. The CDR3 has 15 residues. V was pared by 5 bases and J by 2 bases, with 5 bases of the junction left unmatched. Germline V lookup: CDR1 PRHDT, CDR2 FYEKMQ (reference sequence). The DNA of the CDR3 is TGTGCCAGCAGCCACCGGGACAGGGGTCAAGAGACCCAGTACTTC. Its translation is CASSHRDRGQETQYF.

J is TRBJ1-5 and V is TRBV6-5; D gene unclear. The V gene's germline CDR1 is MNHEY and CDR2 SVGAGI. This CDR3 comprises 15 residues. Trimming left V 7 bases short and J 7 bases short, with 20 bases between. CDR3 in DNA: TGTGCCAGCACCCCAGGCCTTGAGTTCGGGCAGCCCCAGCATTTT. The encoded protein is CASTPGLEFGQPQHF.

This chain connects TRBV25-1 to TRBJ1-6; D perhaps matches TRBD1 (5 bases). The germline V gene has CDR1 MGHDK and CDR2 SYGVNS. This CDR3 comprises 16 residues. Trimming left V 0 bases short and J 3 bases short, with 9 bases between. The CDR3 coding sequence is TGTGCCAGCAGTGAATATCTGGGGGACTATAATTCACCCCTCCACTTT. Protein sequence: CASSEYLGDYNSPLHF.

This clone appeared once. V usage is TRBV5-4 and J usage is TRBJ2-3; 12 nucleotides line up with TRBD2. V was pared by 0 bases and J by 5 bases, with 7 bases of the junction left unmatched. Germline loops: CDR1 SGHNT, CDR2 YYREEE (reference sequence). The CDR3 loop spans 17 amino acids. CDR3 DNA sequence: TGTGCCAGCAGCTTGGGGGCTAGCGGGAGGGCCGGAGATACGCAGTATTTT. It specifies CASSLGASGRAGDTQYF. The whole variable domain, filled in from reference TRBV5-4 and TRBJ2-3, reads ETGVTQSPTHLIKTRGQQVTLRCSSQSGHNTVSWYQQALGQGPQFIFQYYREEENGRGNFPPRFSGLQFPNYSSELNVNALELDDSALYLCASSLGASGRAGDTQYFGPGTRLTVL.

V usage is TRBV7-9 and J usage is TRBJ2-4; a weak D match, TRBD2 (7 bases). The CDR3 totals 18 residues. Germline V gene data show CDR1 as SEHNR and CDR2 as FQNEAQ (reference sequence). Trimming took 5 bases from V and 3 from J, leaving 23 bases between them. CDR3 in DNA: TGTGCCAGCAGCAACCGTCCGGGGGGCCCGTCGGGCAAAAACATTCAGTACTTC. Its translation is CASSNRPGGPSGKNIQYF. Filled out from reference TRBV7-9 and TRBJ2-4, the complete variable domain reads DTGVSQNPRHKITKRGQNVTFRCDPISEHNRLYWYRQTLGQGPEFLTYFQNEAQLEKSRLLSDRFSAERPKGSFSTLEIQRTEQGDSAMYLCASSNRPGGPSGKNIQYFGAGTRLSVL.

The rearrangement uses TRBV20-1 and TRBJ2-1; 9 positions match TRBD2. Germline assignment: CDR1 DFQATT and CDR2 SNEGSKA (reference sequence). Trimming at V came to 3 bases and at J to 1 base, leaving 7 bases not matched to a gene. The CDR3 spans 16 residues. The CDR3 protein is CSASKTSGPSYNEQFF. The CDR3 DNA is TGCAGTGCTAGTAAGACTAGCGGTCCTTCCTACAATGAGCAGTTCTTC.

V usage is TRBV7-9 and J usage is TRBJ1-2; D gene uncertain. Between the trimmed V and J ends, which lost 1 base and 8 bases, there was a span of 5 bases. CDR1 SEHNR and CDR2 FQNEAQ come from the germline V gene (reference sequence). The CDR3 sequence is 11 residues long. This chain's CDR3 is CASSLVWGYTF. CDR3 nucleotides: TGTGCCAGCAGCTTAGTTTGGGGCTACACCTTC. The full variable domain, its missing parts supplied by reference TRBV7-9 and TRBJ1-2, is DTGVSQNPRHKITKRGQNVTFRCDPISEHNRLYWYRQTLGQGPEFLTYFQNEAQLEKSRLLSDRFSAERPKGSFSTLEIQRTEQGDSAMYLCASSLVWGYTFGSGTRLTVV.

This rearrangement joins TRBV7-2 to TRBJ1-5; D is perhaps TRBD1 (5 bases). The V and J ends lost 3 bases and 0 bases respectively, with 6 bases between them. The CDR3 loop spans 14 amino acids. Germline CDR1 reads SGHTA; CDR2 reads FQGNSA. As DNA, the CDR3 is TGTGCCAGCAGCTTCAGGGATAGCAATCAGCCCCAGCATTTT. Translated: CASSFRDSNQPQHF.

This chain uses TRBV6-6 with TRBJ1-1; D is perhaps TRBD1 (5 bases). This CDR3 is 13 amino acids long. Trimming cost V 6 bases and J 4 bases, with 12 bases left between them. Germline-derived CDR1 and CDR2 are MNHNY and SVGAGI (reference sequence). CDR3: CASSGGVSTEAFF. The CDR3 DNA is TGTGCCAGCAGCGGGGGGGTGAGCACTGAAGCTTTCTTT.

V and J are TRBV29-1 and TRBJ2-2; TRBD2 matches 8 bases. Per germline, CDR1 SQVTM and CDR2 ANQGSEA. This CDR3 contains 13 residues. V lost 0 bases to trimming and J lost 7 bases; unmatched junction nucleotides: 1. CDR3 bases: TGCAGCGTTGAAGAAGCGGGAGTCGGGGAGCTGTTTTTT. Translating it yields CSVEEAGVGELFF.